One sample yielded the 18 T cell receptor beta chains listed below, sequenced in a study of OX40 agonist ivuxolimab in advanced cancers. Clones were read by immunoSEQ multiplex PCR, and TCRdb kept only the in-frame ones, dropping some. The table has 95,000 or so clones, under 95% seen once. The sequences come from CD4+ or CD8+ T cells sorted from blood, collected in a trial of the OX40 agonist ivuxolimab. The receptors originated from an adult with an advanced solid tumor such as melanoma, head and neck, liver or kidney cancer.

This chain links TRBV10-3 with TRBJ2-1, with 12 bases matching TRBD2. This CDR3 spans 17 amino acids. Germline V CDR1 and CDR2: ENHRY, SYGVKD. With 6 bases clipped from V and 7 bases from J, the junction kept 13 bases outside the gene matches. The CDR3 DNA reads TGTGCCATCAGCGGAGGGGGGATGACTAGCGGGAGAAATGAGCAGTTCTTC. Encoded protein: CAISGGGMTSGRNEQFF.

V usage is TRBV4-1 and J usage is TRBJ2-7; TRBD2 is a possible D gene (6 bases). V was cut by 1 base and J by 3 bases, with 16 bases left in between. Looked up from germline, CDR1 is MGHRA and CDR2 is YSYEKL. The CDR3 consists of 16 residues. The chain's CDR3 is CASSQASASVFYEQYF. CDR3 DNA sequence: TGCGCCAGCAGCCAAGCGTCGGCTAGCGTATTCTACGAGCAGTACTTC.

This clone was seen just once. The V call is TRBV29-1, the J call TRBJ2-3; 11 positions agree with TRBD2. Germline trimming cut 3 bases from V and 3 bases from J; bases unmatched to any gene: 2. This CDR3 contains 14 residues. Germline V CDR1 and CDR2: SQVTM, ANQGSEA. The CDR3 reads CSVEGLAATDTQYF. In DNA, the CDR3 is TGCAGCGTTGAGGGACTAGCGGCTACAGATACGCAGTATTTT.

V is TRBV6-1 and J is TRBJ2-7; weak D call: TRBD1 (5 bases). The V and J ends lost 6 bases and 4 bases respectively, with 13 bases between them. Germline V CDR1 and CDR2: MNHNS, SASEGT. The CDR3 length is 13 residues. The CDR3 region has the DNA TGTGCCAGCAGAAAAGGACATCCGTACGAGCAGTACTTC. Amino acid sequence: CASRKGHPYEQYF.

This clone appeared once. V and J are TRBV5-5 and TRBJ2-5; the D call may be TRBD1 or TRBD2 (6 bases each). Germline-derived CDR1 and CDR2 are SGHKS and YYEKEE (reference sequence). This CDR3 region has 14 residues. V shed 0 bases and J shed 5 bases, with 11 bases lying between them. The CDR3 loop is CASSLEGGRETQYF. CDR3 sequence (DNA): TGTGCCAGCAGCTTGGAAGGGGGGCGGGAGACCCAGTACTTC.

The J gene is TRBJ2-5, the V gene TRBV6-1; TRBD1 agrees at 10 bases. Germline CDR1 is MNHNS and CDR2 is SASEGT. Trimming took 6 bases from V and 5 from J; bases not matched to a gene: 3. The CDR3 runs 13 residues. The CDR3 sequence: CASRTGGPETQYF. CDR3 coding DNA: TGTGCCAGCAGGACAGGGGGCCCGGAGACCCAGTACTTC.

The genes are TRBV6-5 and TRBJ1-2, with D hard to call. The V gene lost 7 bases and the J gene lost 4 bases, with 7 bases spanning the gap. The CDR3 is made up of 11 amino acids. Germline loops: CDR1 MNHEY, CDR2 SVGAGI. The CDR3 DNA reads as TGTGCCAGCATTAAGGGCTATGGCTACACCTTC. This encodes CASIKGYGYTF.

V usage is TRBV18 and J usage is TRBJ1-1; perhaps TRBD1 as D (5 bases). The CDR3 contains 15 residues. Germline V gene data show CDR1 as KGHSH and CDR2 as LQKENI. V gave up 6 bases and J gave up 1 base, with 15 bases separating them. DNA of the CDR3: TGTGCCAGCTCCCCTGATCAAGACAGGAACACTGAAGCTTTCTTT. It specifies CASSPDQDRNTEAFF.

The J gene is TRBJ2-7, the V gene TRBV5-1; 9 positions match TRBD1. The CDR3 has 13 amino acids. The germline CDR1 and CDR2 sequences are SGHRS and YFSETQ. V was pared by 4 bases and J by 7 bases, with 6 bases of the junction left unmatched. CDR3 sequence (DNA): TGCGCCAGCAGCACTAACAGGGGGCGGGAGCAGTACTTC. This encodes CASSTNRGREQYF.

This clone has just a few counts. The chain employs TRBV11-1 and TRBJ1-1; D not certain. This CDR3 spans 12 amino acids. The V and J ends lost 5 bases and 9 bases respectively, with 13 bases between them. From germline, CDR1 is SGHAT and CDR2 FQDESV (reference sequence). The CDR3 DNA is TGTGCCAGCAGCGTCTTAACCTCCCAAGCTTTCTTT. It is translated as CASSVLTSQAFF.

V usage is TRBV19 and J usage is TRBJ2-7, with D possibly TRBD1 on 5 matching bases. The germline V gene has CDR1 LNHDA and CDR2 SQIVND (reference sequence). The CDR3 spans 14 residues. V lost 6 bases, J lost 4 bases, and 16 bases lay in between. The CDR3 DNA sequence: TGTGCCAGTAGGCCCACCGACAGATCTTACGAGCAGTACTTC. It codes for CASRPTDRSYEQYF.

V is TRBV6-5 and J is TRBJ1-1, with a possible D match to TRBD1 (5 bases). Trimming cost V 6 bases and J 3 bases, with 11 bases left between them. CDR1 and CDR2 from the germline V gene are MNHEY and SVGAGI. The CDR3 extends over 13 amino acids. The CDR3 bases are TGTGCCAGCAGCCTTGGGGGGGACACTGAAGCTTTCTTT. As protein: CASSLGGDTEAFF.

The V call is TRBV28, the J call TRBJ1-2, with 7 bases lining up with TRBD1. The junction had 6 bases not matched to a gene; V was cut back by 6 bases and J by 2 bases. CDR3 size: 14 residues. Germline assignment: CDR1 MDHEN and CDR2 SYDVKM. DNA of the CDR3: TGTGCCAGCAGCCCAGTAGGGGGCAACTATGGCTACACCTTC. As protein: CASSPVGGNYGYTF.

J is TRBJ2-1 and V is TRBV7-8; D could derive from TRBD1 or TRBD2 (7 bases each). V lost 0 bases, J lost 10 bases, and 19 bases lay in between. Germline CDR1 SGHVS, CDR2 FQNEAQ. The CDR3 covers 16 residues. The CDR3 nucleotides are TGTGCCAGCAGCTTAGCGTCACTAGCGACAGGGTCAGAGCAGTTCTTC. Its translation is CASSLASLATGSEQFF.

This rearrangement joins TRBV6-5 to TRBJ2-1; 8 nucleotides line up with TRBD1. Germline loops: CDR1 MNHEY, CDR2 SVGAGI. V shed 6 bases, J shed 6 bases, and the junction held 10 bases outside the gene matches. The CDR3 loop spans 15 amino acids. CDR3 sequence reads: CASRTTGGPTNEQFF. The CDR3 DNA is TGTGCCAGCAGGACCACAGGGGGACCCACCAATGAGCAGTTCTTC.

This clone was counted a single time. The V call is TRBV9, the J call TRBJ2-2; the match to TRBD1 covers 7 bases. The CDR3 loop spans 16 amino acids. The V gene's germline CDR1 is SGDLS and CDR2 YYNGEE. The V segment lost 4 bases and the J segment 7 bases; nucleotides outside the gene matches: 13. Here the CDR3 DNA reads TGTGCCAGCAGCCCAAGAGGGACAGAGATAGACGGGGAGCTGTTTTTT. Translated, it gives CASSPRGTEIDGELFF.

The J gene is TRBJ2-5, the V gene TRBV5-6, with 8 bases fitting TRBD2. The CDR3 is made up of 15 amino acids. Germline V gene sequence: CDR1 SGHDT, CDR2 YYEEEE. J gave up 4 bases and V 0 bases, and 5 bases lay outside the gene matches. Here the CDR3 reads CASSLARGGPETQYF. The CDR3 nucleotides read TGTGCCAGCAGCTTGGCCCGGGGGGGGCCAGAGACCCAGTACTTC.

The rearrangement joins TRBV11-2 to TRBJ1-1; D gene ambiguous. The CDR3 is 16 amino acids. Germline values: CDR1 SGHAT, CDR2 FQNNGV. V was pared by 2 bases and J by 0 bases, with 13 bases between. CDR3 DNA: TGTGCCAGCAGCTTATCGTCGGCAGGCTTGAACACTGAAGCTTTCTTT. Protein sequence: CASSLSSAGLNTEAFF.